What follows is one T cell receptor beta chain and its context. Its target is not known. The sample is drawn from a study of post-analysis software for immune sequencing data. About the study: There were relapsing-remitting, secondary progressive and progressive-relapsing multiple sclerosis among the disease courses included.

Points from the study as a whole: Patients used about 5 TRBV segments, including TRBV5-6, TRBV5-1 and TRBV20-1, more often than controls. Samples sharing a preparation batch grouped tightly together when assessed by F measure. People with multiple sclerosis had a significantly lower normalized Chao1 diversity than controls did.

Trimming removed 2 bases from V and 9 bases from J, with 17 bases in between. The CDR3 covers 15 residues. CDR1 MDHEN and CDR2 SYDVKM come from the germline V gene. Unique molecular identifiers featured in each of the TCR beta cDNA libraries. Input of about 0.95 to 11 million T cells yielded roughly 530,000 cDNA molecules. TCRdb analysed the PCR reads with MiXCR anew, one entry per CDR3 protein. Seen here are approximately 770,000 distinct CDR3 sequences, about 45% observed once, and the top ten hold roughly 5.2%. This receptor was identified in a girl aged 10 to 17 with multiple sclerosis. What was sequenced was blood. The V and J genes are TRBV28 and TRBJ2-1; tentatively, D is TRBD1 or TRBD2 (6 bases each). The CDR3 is CASSLRRLVGGEQFF. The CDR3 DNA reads TGTGCCAGCAGTTTACGTCGACTAGTAGGGGGTGAGCAGTTCTTC.